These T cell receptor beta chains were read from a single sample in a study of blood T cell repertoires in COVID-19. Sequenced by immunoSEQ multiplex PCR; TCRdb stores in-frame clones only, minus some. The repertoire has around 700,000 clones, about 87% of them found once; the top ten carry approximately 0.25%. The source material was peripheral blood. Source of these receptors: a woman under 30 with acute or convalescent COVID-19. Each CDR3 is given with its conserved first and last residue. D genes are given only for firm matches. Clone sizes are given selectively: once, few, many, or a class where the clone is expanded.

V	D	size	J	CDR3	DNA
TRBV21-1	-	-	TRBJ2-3	CASSNGNLADETDTQYF	TGTGCCAGCAGCAATGGTAATCTAGCGGACGAAACAGATACGCAGTATTTT
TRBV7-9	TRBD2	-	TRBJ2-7	CASSLRGVSYEQYF	TGTGCCAGCAGCTTACGGGGGGTTAGCTACGAGCAGTACTTC
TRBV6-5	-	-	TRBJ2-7	CASSQQGRGYEQYF	TGTGCCAGCAGTCAACAGGGCCGGGGATACGAGCAGTACTTC
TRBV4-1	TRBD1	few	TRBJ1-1	CASSQDLGQGKEAFF	TGCGCCAGCAGCCAAGATCTGGGACAGGGGAAAGAAGCTTTCTTT
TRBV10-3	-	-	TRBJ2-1	CAISAGGHLSYNEQFF	TGTGCCATCAGTGCCGGGGGGCACCTATCCTACAATGAGCAGTTCTTC
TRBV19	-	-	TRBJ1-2	CASSRGVYGYTF	TGTGCCAGTAGTCGGGGGGTCTATGGCTACACCTTC
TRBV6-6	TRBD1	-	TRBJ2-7	CASSLLQGSYEQYF	TGTGCCAGCAGTTTACTACAGGGGTCCTACGAGCAGTACTTC
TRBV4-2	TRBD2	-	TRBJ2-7	CASSPWTSTYEQYF	TGTGCCAGCAGCCCCTGGACTAGCACCTACGAGCAGTACTTC
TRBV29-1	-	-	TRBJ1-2	CSVGQGSSMAGTF	-
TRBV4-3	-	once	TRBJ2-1	CASSQEQGPYNEQFF	TGCGCCAGCAGCCAAGAACAGGGACCCTACAATGAGCAGTTCTTC
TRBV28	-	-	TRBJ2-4	CASSLGEGLAKNIQYF	TGTGCCAGCAGTTTAGGCGAGGGATTAGCCAAAAACATTCAGTACTTC
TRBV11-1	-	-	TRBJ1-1	CASSLWYGQEAFF	TGTGCCAGCAGCTTATGGTATGGACAGGAAGCTTTCTTT